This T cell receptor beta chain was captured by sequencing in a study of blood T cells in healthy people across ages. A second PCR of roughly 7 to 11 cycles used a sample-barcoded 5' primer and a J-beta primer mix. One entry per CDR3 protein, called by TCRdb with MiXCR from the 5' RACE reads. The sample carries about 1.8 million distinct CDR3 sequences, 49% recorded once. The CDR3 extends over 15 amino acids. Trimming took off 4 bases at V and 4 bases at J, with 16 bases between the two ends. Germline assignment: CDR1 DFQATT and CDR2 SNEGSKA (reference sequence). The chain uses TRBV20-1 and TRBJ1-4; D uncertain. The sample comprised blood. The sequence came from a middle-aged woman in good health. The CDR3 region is CSATPASGNNEKLFF. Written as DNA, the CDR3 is TGCAGTGCTACCCCTGCCTCGGGGAATAATGAAAAACTGTTTTTT.